The 17 T cell receptor beta chains in this list originate from one sample, sequenced in a study of T cell responses to AZD1222 COVID-19 vaccine. This table comes from immunoSEQ multiplex PCR, and its TCRdb copy is limited to in-frame clones, with some not included. The sample includes 130,000 to 150,000 clones, more than 80% of them seen just once. The sample here was peripheral blood, taken on day 0 of AZD1222 vaccination. The origin of the receptors is an adult in good health.

On this clone itself: This specimen includes other DNA sequences encoding the same CDR3. The genes are TRBV2 and TRBJ2-2, with D perhaps assigned TRBD1 or TRBD2 (5 bases each). Germline assignment: CDR1 SNHLY and CDR2 FYNNEI. Between the trimmed V and J ends, which lost 6 bases and 1 base, there was a span of 9 bases. The CDR3 contains 14 residues. The CDR3 DNA sequence: TGTGCCAGCAGGCAGGGAGAGAACACCGGGGAGCTGTTTTTT. This codes for CASRQGENTGELFF.

The rearrangement links TRBV18 to TRBJ2-7; D might be TRBD1 (5 bases). CDR1 KGHSH and CDR2 LQKENI come from the germline V gene. CDR3 size: 16 residues. The V gene lost 5 bases and the J gene lost 5 bases, with 22 bases spanning the gap. CDR3 DNA: TGTGCCAGCTCATCGCGGACGGGCTTAGGGGTCGACGAGCAGTACTTC. Residues: CASSSRTGLGVDEQYF.

V is TRBV11-2 and J is TRBJ2-1; 9 bases map to TRBD2. The junction had 11 bases not matched to a gene; V was cut back by 4 bases and J by 7 bases. The CDR3 covers 16 residues. Germline V lookup: CDR1 SGHAT, CDR2 FQNNGV. The DNA of the CDR3 is TGTGCCAGCAGCTCCGGAGGAGCGGGAGGCAGGAATGAGCAGTTCTTC. Translating gives CASSSGGAGGRNEQFF.

J is TRBJ1-3 and V is TRBV7-9; the match to TRBD1 covers 9 bases. The J segment lost 3 bases and the V segment lost 3 bases, leaving 9 bases of the junction unmatched. Germline CDR1 reads SEHNR; CDR2 reads FQNEAQ (reference sequence). There are 17 residues in the CDR3. The CDR3 DNA is TGTGCCAGCAGCTTCTCCTCGGGGACAGGGAGTGGAAACACCATATATTTT. The encoded protein is CASSFSSGTGSGNTIYF.

The CDR3 is CAWSTGLGGSDTQYF. The DNA of the CDR3 is TGTGCCTGGAGTACGGGACTCGGCGGATCAGATACGCAGTATTTT. The V call is TRBV30, the J call TRBJ2-3; D possibly corresponds to TRBD2 (6 bases). The length of the CDR3 is 15 residues. Looked up from germline, CDR1 is GTSNPN and CDR2 is SVGIG (reference sequence). The ends were cut back, 2 bases at V and 4 bases at J, with 16 bases in the middle.

The chain links TRBV28 to TRBJ1-1; the D gene is possibly TRBD1 (5 bases). V lost 7 bases and J lost 7, with 10 bases in between. This CDR3 comprises 11 residues. The germline V gene encodes CDR1 MDHEN and CDR2 SYDVKM. The CDR3, as DNA: TGTGCCAGCACTGTGGGGGGTGAAGCTTTCTTT. Its protein is CASTVGGEAFF. The variable domain in full, with the rest retrieved from reference TRBV28 and TRBJ1-1, is DVKVTQSSRYLVKRTGEKVFLECVQDMDHENMFWYRQDPGLGLRLIYFSYDVKMKEKGDIPEGYSVSREKKERFSLILESASTNQTSMYLCASTVGGEAFFGQGTRLTVV.

The chain has TRBV5-1 and TRBJ2-4, with 8 nucleotides matching TRBD2. This CDR3 has 18 residues. V was clipped by 4 bases and J by 0 bases; unmatched bases: 12. CDR1 is SGHRS and CDR2 is YFSETQ in the germline V gene. The CDR3 spells CASSAAIAGGLAKNIQYF. CDR3 coding DNA: TGCGCCAGCAGCGCCGCTATTGCGGGAGGACTAGCCAAAAACATTCAGTACTTC.

This rearrangement joins TRBV6-5 to TRBJ2-4; D is possibly TRBD1 (6 bases). Trimming removed 2 bases at V and 0 bases at J, with 8 bases between. The CDR3 is 15 amino acids. Germline lookup yields CDR1 MNHEY and CDR2 SVGAGI. CDR3 loop: CASSYGTLAKNIQYF. The CDR3 region has the DNA TGTGCCAGCAGTTACGGGACATTAGCCAAAAACATTCAGTACTTC.

The V and J genes are TRBV3-1 (or the pseudogene TRBV3-2) and TRBJ2-2, with 7 bases that match TRBD1. CDR3 size: 17 residues. The germline V gene encodes CDR1 LGHDT and CDR2 YNNKEL (reference sequence). V was clipped by 0 bases and J by 2 bases; unmatched bases: 6. The CDR3 is CASSQEVDRANTGELFF. The CDR3, as DNA: TGTGCCAGCAGCCAAGAAGTTGACAGGGCCAACACCGGGGAGCTGTTTTTT.

This chain links TRBV24-1 with TRBJ2-1; the match to TRBD1 covers 8 bases. V trimming: 4 bases; J trimming: 5 bases; junction bases outside the gene matches: 6. The CDR3 is 15 residues long. CDR1 is KGHDR, CDR2 SFDVKD, per germline. The CDR3 nucleotides are TGTGCCACCAGTGAGGCCGGGACAGGAGACAATGAGCAGTTCTTC. It translates to CATSEAGTGDNEQFF.

This chain joins TRBV5-8 and TRBJ1-2; maybe TRBD1 (6 bases). Germline CDR1 SGHTS, CDR2 YDEGEE. There are 13 residues in the CDR3. V was shortened by 4 bases and J by 3 bases, with 10 bases between the two germline ends. CDR3 nucleotide sequence: TGTGCCAGCAGCCCGCGGACAGACTATGGCTACACCTTC. It codes for CASSPRTDYGYTF.

The rearrangement uses TRBV5-6 and TRBJ1-1; D is unresolved. This CDR3 is 13 amino acids long. CDR1 and CDR2 (germline): SGHDT, YYEEEE. V lost 0 bases and J 3 bases, leaving 6 bases between the germline ends. The CDR3 region is CASSLGRDTEAFF. The CDR3 region has the DNA TGTGCCAGCAGCTTGGGGCGGGACACTGAAGCTTTCTTT. Filled out from reference TRBV5-6 and TRBJ1-1, the complete variable domain reads DAGVTQSPTHLIKTRGQQVTLRCSPKSGHDTVSWYQQALGQGPQFIFQYYEEEERQRGNFPDRFSGHQFPNYSSELNVNALLLGDSALYLCASSLGRDTEAFFGQGTRLTVV.

The chain links TRBV4-1 to TRBJ2-1; TRBD1 is a possible D gene (6 bases). Germline CDR1 reads MGHRA; CDR2 reads YSYEKL. V lost 4 bases and J 2 bases, leaving 9 bases between the germline ends. CDR3 length: 14 residues. Written as DNA, the CDR3 is TGCGCCAGCAGCCCCACAGGGACCTACAATGAGCAGTTCTTC. Its translation is CASSPTGTYNEQFF.

The chain carries TRBV5-1 and TRBJ2-7; perhaps TRBD1 as D (7 bases). The V end lost 4 bases, the J end lost 5 bases, and 19 bases lay between the germline ends. Germline assignment: CDR1 SGHRS and CDR2 YFSETQ. The CDR3 is 15 amino acids. In DNA, the CDR3 is TGCGCCAGCAGCCCCGGAGGGGGCCCCAGGAACGAGCAGTACTTC. It yields the protein CASSPGGGPRNEQYF. The whole variable domain, filled in from reference TRBV5-1 and TRBJ2-7, reads KAGVTQTPRYLIKTRGQQVTLSCSPISGHRSVSWYQQTPGQGLQFLFEYFSETQRNKGNFPGRFSGRQFSNSRSEMNVSTLELGDSALYLCASSPGGGPRNEQYFGPGTRLTVT.

This chain links TRBV5-5 with TRBJ2-2; D is tentatively TRBD1 or TRBD2 (5 bases each). This CDR3 has 14 residues. Trimming pared 1 base from V and 3 bases from J, leaving 7 bases between. Germline lookup yields CDR1 SGHKS and CDR2 YYEKEE (reference sequence). CDR3 loop: CASSLQGDTGELFF. In nucleotides, the CDR3 is TGTGCCAGCAGCTTGCAGGGAGACACCGGGGAGCTGTTTTTT.

This rearrangement joins TRBV6-5 to TRBJ2-3, with D perhaps matching TRBD1 (6 bases). The V gene's germline CDR1 is MNHEY and CDR2 SVGAGI. The length of the CDR3 is 13 residues. V lost 6 bases, J lost 4 bases, and 11 bases lay in between. CDR3 nucleotides: TGTGCCAGCAGGTTGCAGGGGCCAGATACGCAGTATTTT. It codes for CASRLQGPDTQYF.

This rearrangement joins TRBV4-2 to TRBJ1-2, with D perhaps matching TRBD1 (6 bases). The germline gives CDR1 LGHNA, CDR2 YNFKEQ. V was trimmed by 0 bases and J by 2 bases, leaving 16 bases between them. The CDR3 spans 17 residues. This CDR3 reads CASSQDRTGTQNYGYTF. In DNA, the CDR3 is TGTGCCAGCAGCCAAGATCGTACAGGGACTCAGAACTATGGCTACACCTTC.